A single sample gave rise to the 14 T cell receptor beta chains below, sequenced in a study of blood T cells in healthy people across ages. The authors ran a second PCR of about 6 to 11 cycles using a sample-barcoded 5' primer and a J-beta primer mix. MiXCR, run by TCRdb on the 5' RACE reads, gives a single entry per CDR3 protein. This table has roughly 800,000 distinct CDR3 sequences, 58% appearing once. The sample was blood. All receptors come from a man under 40 in good health.

This clonotype has ten or more counts. The genes are TRBV4-2 and TRBJ2-3; 9 bases line up with TRBD2. V was clipped by 1 base and J by 0 bases; unmatched bases: 20. The CDR3 contains 22 residues. CDR1 and CDR2 from the germline V gene are LGHNA and YNFKEQ. CDR3 protein: CASSQVRLSSGVSIPSTDTQYF. The CDR3 DNA is TGTGCCAGCAGCCAAGTCCGTTTGTCTAGCGGGGTATCCATCCCTAGCACAGATACGCAGTATTTT.

This clonotype was found a few times. The chain recombines TRBV21-1 with TRBJ1-4. TRBV21-1 is a known pseudogene. The CDR3 contains 14 residues. CDR3 sequence: CASKPVREYEKLFF. The CDR3 nucleotides are TGTGCCAGCAAGCCCGTGCGGGAATACGAAAAACTGTTTTTT.

The chain is built from TRBV6-5 and TRBJ2-3; 8 positions match TRBD2. The J segment lost 5 bases and the V segment lost 2 bases, leaving 0 bases of the junction unmatched. This CDR3 has 13 amino acids. Germline-derived CDR1 and CDR2 are MNHEY and SVGAGI. CDR3 nucleotides: TGTGCCAGCAGTTACCTAGCGGGAGATACGCAGTATTTT. This codes for CASSYLAGDTQYF.

This clonotype was counted at least ten times. This chain connects TRBV19 to TRBJ1-5; D remains ambiguous. Germline V gene data show CDR1 as LNHDA and CDR2 as SQIVND (reference sequence). This CDR3 spans 14 amino acids. V shed 1 base and J shed 1 base, with 5 bases lying between them. CDR3 nucleotide sequence: TGTGCCAGTAGTATAGGGTACAGCAATCAGCCCCAGCATTTT. It encodes CASSIGYSNQPQHF.

V is TRBV7-9 and J is TRBJ2-5, with D unclear. The J call is doubtful: the DNA matches TRBJ2-7 better. Germline lookup yields CDR1 SEHNR and CDR2 FQNEAQ (reference sequence). This CDR3 comprises 14 residues. The CDR3 is CASSFEPSTGEQYF. Here the CDR3 DNA reads TGTGCCAGCAGCTTCGAGCCAAGTACCGGCGAGCAGTACTTC.

This clonotype turned up a few times. The chain joins TRBV12-3 or TRBV12-4 to TRBJ2-3, with a tentative D call TRBD1 (5 bases). V was clipped by 5 bases and J by 2 bases, with 11 bases between them. This CDR3 region has 14 residues. CDR3 loop: CASSQTGPTDTQYF. The CDR3 nucleotides are TGTGCCAGCAGTCAAACAGGCCCCACAGATACGCAGTATTTT.

The chain recombines TRBV25-1 with TRBJ2-7; unclear D gene. Germline CDR1 MGHDK, CDR2 SYGVNS. Trimming pared 2 bases from V and 2 bases from J, leaving 7 bases between. CDR3 length equals 13 residues. The CDR3 spells CASSERGAYEQYF. The CDR3 DNA sequence: TGTGCCAGCAGTGAACGTGGGGCCTACGAGCAGTACTTC.

V and J are TRBV9 and TRBJ2-1; TRBD2 agrees at 7 bases. Germline V gene sequence: CDR1 SGDLS, CDR2 YYNGEE. The ends lost 1 base at V and 4 bases at J; junction bases unmatched: 8. The CDR3 runs 16 residues. CDR3 nucleotide sequence: TGTGCCAGCAGCGTAAGGGGTGCGGGAGTGTACAATGAGCAGTTCTTC. It is translated as CASSVRGAGVYNEQFF.

The table lists this clonotype with a few counts. This chain links TRBV24-1 with TRBJ2-7; D remains ambiguous. Germline V lookup: CDR1 KGHDR, CDR2 SFDVKD. Trimming stripped 7 bases from V and 2 bases from J, with 8 bases between. This CDR3 region has 12 residues. CDR3 nucleotides: TGTGCCACCAGAGATAAAACCTACGAGCAGTACTTC. Translation gives CATRDKTYEQYF.

This clonotype was seen only once. This chain uses TRBV20-1 with TRBJ2-3; tentatively, D is TRBD1 (7 bases). Germline assignment: CDR1 DFQATT and CDR2 SNEGSKA (reference sequence). The CDR3 is 16 amino acids. Trimming removed 2 bases from V and 2 bases from J, with 17 bases in between. CDR3: CSARPYRGLLTDTQYF. In DNA form, the CDR3 reads TGCAGTGCTAGACCCTACAGGGGACTTCTCACAGATACGCAGTATTTT.

The V and J genes are TRBV21-1 and TRBJ2-3; the table gives TRBD1 as D, unverified against the DNA. TRBV21-1 is an annotated pseudogene. The CDR3 runs to 17 residues. The CDR3 protein is CASSPNWNRDSTDTQYF. The DNA of the CDR3 is TGTGCCAGCAGCCCCAACTGGAACAGGGATAGCACAGATACGCAGTATTTT.

In its sample, this clonotype was seen a few times. The chain has TRBV20-1 and TRBJ1-6; D remains unclear. V lost 0 bases and J lost 8, with 8 bases in between. Germline-derived CDR1 and CDR2 are DFQATT and SNEGSKA (reference sequence). The length of the CDR3 is 13 residues. DNA for the CDR3: TGCAGTGCTAGAGATGAGGCTGATTCACCCCTCCACTTT. It yields the protein CSARDEADSPLHF.

The chain links TRBV10-3 to TRBJ1-2; TRBD1 matches at 10 bases. This CDR3 is built from 13 residues. Germline values: CDR1 ENHRY, CDR2 SYGVKD. Trimming at V came to 6 bases and at J to 8 bases, leaving 6 bases not matched to a gene. The CDR3 coding sequence is TGTGCCATCAGCGGGGACAGGGGCAACGGCTACACCTTC. This sequence encodes CAISGDRGNGYTF.

J is TRBJ2-7 and V is TRBV7-6; 12 nucleotides agree with TRBD1. Per germline, CDR1 SGHVS and CDR2 FNYEAQ. Trimming at V came to 1 base and at J to 4 bases, leaving 8 bases not matched to a gene. The CDR3 has 17 amino acids. The CDR3 coding sequence is TGTGCCAGCAGCTTAGTGGGGGGACAGGGGGCGAGGTACGAGCAGTACTTC. Translating it yields CASSLVGGQGARYEQYF. The full variable domain, rest sourced from reference TRBV7-6 and TRBJ2-7, is GAGVSQSPRYKVTKRGQDVALRCDPISGHVSLYWYRQALGQGPEFLTYFNYEAQQDKSGLPNDRFSAERPEGSISTLTIQRTEQRDSAMYRCASSLVGGQGARYEQYFGPGTRLTVT.